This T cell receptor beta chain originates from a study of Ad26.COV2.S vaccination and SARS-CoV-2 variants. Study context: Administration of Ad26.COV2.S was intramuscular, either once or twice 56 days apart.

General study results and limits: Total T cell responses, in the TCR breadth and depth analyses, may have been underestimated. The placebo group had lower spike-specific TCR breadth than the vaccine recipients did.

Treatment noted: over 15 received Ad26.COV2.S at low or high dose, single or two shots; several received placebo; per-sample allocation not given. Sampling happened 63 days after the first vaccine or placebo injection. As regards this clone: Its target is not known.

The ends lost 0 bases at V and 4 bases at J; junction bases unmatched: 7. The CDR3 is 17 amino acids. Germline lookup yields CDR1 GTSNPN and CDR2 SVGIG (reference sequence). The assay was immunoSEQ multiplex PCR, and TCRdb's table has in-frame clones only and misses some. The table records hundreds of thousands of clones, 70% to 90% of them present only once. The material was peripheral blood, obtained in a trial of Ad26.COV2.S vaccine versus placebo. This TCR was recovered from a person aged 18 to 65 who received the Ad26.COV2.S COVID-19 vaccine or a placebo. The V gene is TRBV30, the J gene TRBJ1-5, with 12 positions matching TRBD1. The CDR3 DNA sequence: TGTGCCTGGAGTGTAGGGGGGACAGGGGGCGGAAATCAGCCCCAGCATTTT. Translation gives CAWSVGGTGGGNQPQHF.